A selection of T cell receptor beta chains follows, all from one sample in a study of blood T cell repertoires in COVID-19. Generated by immunoSEQ multiplex PCR, the TCRdb table keeps only in-frame clones and is missing some. The sample has 150,000 to 200,000 clones; around 87% are singletons. Sequencing was done on a sample of PBMCs or T cells enriched from blood (not recorded which). These receptor sequences come from a woman in her 30s who had recovered from COVID-19. Each CDR3 is given with its conserved first and last residue. Fields, in order: clone size, D gene, J gene, V gene, CDR3 protein, CDR3 DNA. D genes are given only for firm matches. Size is stated for part of the rows, as once, few or many counts, or as a class when the clone is expanded.

size: -
D: -
J: TRBJ2-7
V: TRBV6-2/TRBV6-3
CDR3: CASSLAASYEQYF
DNA: TGTGCCAGCAGTTTAGCGGCCTCCTACGAGCAGTACTTC

size: -
D: -
J: TRBJ2-2
V: TRBV21-1
CDR3: CASSFPGTKYTGELFF
DNA: TGTGCCAGCAGCTTCCCCGGGACTAAATACACCGGGGAGCTGTTTTTT

size: -
D: TRBD1
J: TRBJ1-3
V: TRBV5-1
CDR3: CASSPSTGSDTIYF
DNA: TGCGCCAGCAGCCCCTCGACAGGGTCTGACACCATATATTTT

size: -
D: TRBD1
J: TRBJ1-4
V: TRBV15
CDR3: CATSRDPPGGTEKLFF
DNA: TGTGCCACCAGCAGAGACCCGCCAGGGGGAACAGAAAAACTGTTTTTT

size: -
D: -
J: TRBJ2-1
V: TRBV28
CDR3: CASSYAGGSNEQFF
DNA: TGTGCCAGCAGTTACGCCGGAGGTTCCAATGAGCAGTTCTTC

size: few
D: -
J: TRBJ2-2
V: TRBV19
CDR3: CASSIGSNTGELFF
DNA: TGTGCCAGTAGTATCGGGTCGAACACCGGGGAGCTGTTTTTT

size: -
D: TRBD1
J: TRBJ2-1
V: TRBV7-7
CDR3: CASSFGTGINEQFF
DNA: TGTGCTAGCAGCTTCGGGACAGGGATCAATGAGCAGTTCTTC

size: -
D: TRBD1
J: TRBJ1-2
V: TRBV30
CDR3: CAWRRSGTGVDYGYTF
DNA: TGTGCCTGGAGACGCTCCGGGACAGGGGTTGACTATGGCTACACCTTC

size: -
D: -
J: TRBJ2-3
V: TRBV6-1
CDR3: CASSEDPADTQYF
DNA: TGTGCCAGCAGTGAAGACCCGGCAGATACGCAGTATTTT

size: -
D: TRBD1
J: TRBJ1-2
V: TRBV13
CDR3: CASSSSGTGRYGYTF
DNA: TGTGCCAGCAGCTCCTCCGGGACAGGCCGCTATGGCTACACCTTC

size: large
D: -
J: TRBJ2-1
V: TRBV5-8
CDR3: CASSLDRLPYNEQFF
DNA: TGTGCCAGCAGCTTGGACAGGTTGCCCTACAATGAGCAGTTCTTC

size: once
D: -
J: TRBJ2-2
V: TRBV30
CDR3: CAWSVGGIAGELFF
DNA: TGTGCCTGGAGTGTAGGGGGTATCGCCGGGGAGCTGTTTTTT

size: few
D: -
J: TRBJ1-5
V: TRBV7-9
CDR3: CASSLGSSFNQPQHF
DNA: TGTGCCAGCAGCTTAGGTAGCAGCTTCAATCAGCCCCAGCATTTT

size: -
D: TRBD2
J: TRBJ2-7
V: TRBV6-2/TRBV6-3
CDR3: CASSYPNTGLAYEQYF
DNA: TGTGCCAGCAGTTACCCGAATACAGGACTAGCCTACGAGCAGTACTTC

size: -
D: -
J: TRBJ2-7
V: TRBV3-1/TRBV3-2
CDR3: CASSQDFLGGRYEQYF
DNA: TGTGCCAGCAGCCAAGATTTCCTTGGGGGCCGCTACGAGCAGTACTTC

size: -
D: TRBD2
J: TRBJ2-7
V: TRBV6-2/TRBV6-3
CDR3: CASSYSGGGPSYEQYF
DNA: TGTGCCAGCAGTTACTCTGGCGGGGGACCCTCCTACGAGCAGTACTTC

size: -
D: TRBD2
J: TRBJ2-7
V: TRBV6-2/TRBV6-3
CDR3: CASSYPGLAYEQYF
DNA: TGTGCCAGCAGTTACCCGGGACTAGCTTACGAGCAGTACTTC

size: -
D: -
J: TRBJ2-3
V: TRBV7-9
CDR3: CASGGLLTDTQYF
DNA: TGTGCCAGCGGGGGACTCCTCACAGATACGCAGTATTTT

size: -
D: -
J: TRBJ1-3
V: TRBV3-1/TRBV3-2
CDR3: CASSQDRTGNTIYF
DNA: TGTGCCAGCAGCCAAGATAGAACTGGAAACACCATATATTTT

size: few
D: -
J: TRBJ2-2
V: TRBV4-3
CDR3: CASSFAGRTGELFF
DNA: TGCGCCAGCAGCTTTGCGGGGAGGACCGGGGAGCTGTTTTTT

size: -
D: -
J: TRBJ1-6
V: TRBV6-5
CDR3: CASRGGWNSPLHF
DNA: TGTGCCAGCAGAGGAGGGTGGAATTCACCCCTCCACTTT

size: -
D: TRBD1
J: TRBJ1-5
V: TRBV10-1
CDR3: CASSVQGGEPQHF
DNA: TGCGCCAGCAGTGTCCAGGGGGGAGAGCCCCAGCATTTT

size: -
D: TRBD2
J: TRBJ2-7
V: TRBV5-4
CDR3: CASSLGLAGELRQYF
DNA: TGTGCCAGCAGCTTGGGACTAGCGGGGGAGCTACGGCAGTACTTC

size: -
D: -
J: TRBJ2-7
V: TRBV5-1
CDR3: CASSLTRVGYYEQYF
DNA: TGCGCCAGCAGCTTGACCAGGGTTGGATACTACGAGCAGTACTTC

size: -
D: -
J: TRBJ1-2
V: TRBV3-1/TRBV3-2
CDR3: CASSQSLGSLYGYTF
DNA: TGTGCCAGCAGCCAATCGTTGGGCAGCCTATATGGCTACACCTTC

size: -
D: TRBD2
J: TRBJ2-1
V: TRBV4-2
CDR3: CASSQALADLYNEQFF
DNA: TGTGCCAGCAGCCAAGCTCTAGCGGACCTCTACAATGAGCAGTTCTTC

size: -
D: TRBD1
J: TRBJ1-1
V: TRBV10-2
CDR3: CASSGQGRNTEAFF
DNA: TGCGCCAGCAGCGGACAGGGTAGGAACACTGAAGCTTTCTTT

size: once
D: -
J: TRBJ1-1
V: TRBV4-3
CDR3: CASSQGGAVNTEAFF
DNA: TGCGCCAGCAGCCAAGGGGGAGCCGTGAACACTGAAGCTTTCTTT

size: -
D: TRBD1
J: TRBJ2-3
V: TRBV7-3
CDR3: CASSPRQGITDTQYF
DNA: TGTGCCAGCAGCCCCCGACAGGGTATCACAGATACGCAGTATTTT

size: few
D: TRBD2
J: TRBJ2-1
V: TRBV11-2
CDR3: CASSLGTGGTRSYEQFF
DNA: TGTGCCAGCAGCTTAGGGACCGGGGGGACTAGGTCGTATGAGCAGTTCTTC

size: -
D: -
J: TRBJ2-2
V: TRBV27
CDR3: CASRRWAIQTGELFF
DNA: TGTGCCAGCAGACGGTGGGCAATCCAGACCGGGGAGCTGTTTTTT

size: -
D: -
J: TRBJ1-5
V: TRBV27
CDR3: CASNKTPQPQHF
DNA: TGTGCCAGCAACAAAACCCCCCAGCCCCAGCATTTT

size: -
D: TRBD2
J: TRBJ2-5
V: TRBV9
CDR3: CASSVEASGGQETQYF
DNA: TGTGCCAGCAGCGTAGAGGCTAGCGGGGGCCAAGAGACCCAGTACTTC

size: -
D: -
J: TRBJ1-1
V: TRBV30
CDR3: CAWNSGVRNTEAFF
DNA: TGTGCCTGGAACTCAGGGGTGAGAAACACTGAAGCTTTCTTT

size: -
D: -
J: TRBJ1-1
V: TRBV7-3
CDR3: CASSRDSVTEAFF
DNA: TGTGCCAGCAGCCGCGACAGCGTGACTGAAGCTTTCTTT

size: -
D: -
J: TRBJ1-1
V: TRBV2
CDR3: CASSDDSNTEAFF
DNA: TGTGCCAGCAGTGATGACAGCAACACTGAAGCTTTCTTT

size: once
D: TRBD2
J: TRBJ2-1
V: TRBV18
CDR3: CASSPGSGTSYNEQFF
DNA: TGTGCCAGCTCACCAGGTAGCGGGACCTCCTACAATGAGCAGTTCTTC

size: -
D: -
J: TRBJ2-5
V: TRBV7-6
CDR3: CASSLASWYRDKETQYF
DNA: TGTGCCAGCAGCTTAGCATCGTGGTACAGGGATAAAGAGACCCAGTACTTC

size: -
D: -
J: TRBJ1-3
V: TRBV9
CDR3: CASSIGSTGFSGNTIYF
DNA: TGTGCCAGCAGCATAGGATCGACAGGTTTTTCTGGAAACACCATATATTTT

size: -
D: -
J: TRBJ1-1
V: TRBV30
CDR3: CAWEGEQSAEAFF
DNA: TGTGCCTGGGAGGGGGAGCAATCCGCTGAAGCTTTCTTT

size: few
D: -
J: TRBJ2-7
V: TRBV11-2
CDR3: CASSFGTAYEQYF
DNA: TGTGCCAGCAGCTTCGGAACAGCCTACGAGCAGTACTTC

size: once
D: -
J: TRBJ2-1
V: TRBV11-1
CDR3: CASSLMASSYNEQFF
DNA: TGTGCCAGCAGCTTAATGGCCAGCTCCTACAATGAGCAGTTCTTC

size: -
D: -
J: TRBJ2-1
V: TRBV24-1
CDR3: CATSDYVTSSYNEQFF
DNA: TGTGCCACCAGTGATTATGTGACTAGCTCCTACAATGAGCAGTTCTTC

size: few
D: TRBD2
J: TRBJ2-1
V: TRBV24-1
CDR3: CATSDSVTLAGGPNEQFF
DNA: TGTGCCACCAGTGATAGCGTGACCCTAGCGGGAGGGCCGAATGAGCAGTTCTTC